What follows describes a single T cell receptor (beta chain). V shed 5 bases, J shed 2 bases, and the junction held 9 bases outside the gene matches. CDR1 SGHRS and CDR2 YFSETQ come from the germline V gene. CDR3 length: 15 residues. These data belong to a study of blood T cell repertoires in COVID-19. About the study: Sites across the United States, Italy and Spain contributed samples from acute and convalescent COVID-19.

The assay was immunoSEQ multiplex PCR, and TCRdb's table has in-frame clones only and misses some. The table has about 89,000 clones, approximately 90% seen once. This chain uses TRBV5-1 with TRBJ2-5; 7 nucleotides match TRBD1. This sequence was found in a human donor with active COVID-19. The donor label of this sample is uncertain. Sequenced: peripheral blood. The CDR3 nucleotides read TGCGCCAGCAGACAACAGGGGAGTCCTCAAGAGACCCAGTACTTC. Its protein is CASRQQGSPQETQYF.